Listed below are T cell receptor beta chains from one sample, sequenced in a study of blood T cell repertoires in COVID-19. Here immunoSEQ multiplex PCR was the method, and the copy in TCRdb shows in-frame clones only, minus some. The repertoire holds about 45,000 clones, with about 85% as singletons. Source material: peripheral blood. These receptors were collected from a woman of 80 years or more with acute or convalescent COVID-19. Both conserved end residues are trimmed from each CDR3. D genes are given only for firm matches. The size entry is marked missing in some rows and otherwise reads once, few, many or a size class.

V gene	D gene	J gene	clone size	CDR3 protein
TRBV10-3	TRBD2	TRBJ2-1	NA	AISSLAGVSYNEQF
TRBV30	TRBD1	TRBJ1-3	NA	AWRGQGGGNTIY
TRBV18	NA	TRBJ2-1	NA	ASSPPSSPSYNEQF
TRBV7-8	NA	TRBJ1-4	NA	ASSPSGGNEKLF
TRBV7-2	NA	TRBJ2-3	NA	ASSPWTGTDTQY
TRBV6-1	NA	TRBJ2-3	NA	ASSEAFTDTQY
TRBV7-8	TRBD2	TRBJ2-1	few	ASSAEMTSGREQF
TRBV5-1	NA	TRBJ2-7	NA	ASSLRERTSLKSYEQY
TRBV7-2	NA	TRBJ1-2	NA	ASSGQPGDGYT
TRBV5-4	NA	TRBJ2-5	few	ASSPGAPGVETQY
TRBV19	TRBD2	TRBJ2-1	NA	ASSLSGQEQF
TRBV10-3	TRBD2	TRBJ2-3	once	AISVSSGTSTDTQY
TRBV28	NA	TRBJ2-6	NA	ASSFLASGANVLT
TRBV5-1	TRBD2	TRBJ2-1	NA	ASSLGGLAGPSPKF
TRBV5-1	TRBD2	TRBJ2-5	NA	ASSLAASGKKTQY
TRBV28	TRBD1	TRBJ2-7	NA	ASDRGYEQY
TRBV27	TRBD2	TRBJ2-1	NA	ATKVAGGDEQF
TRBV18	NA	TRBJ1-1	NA	ASSPPVRTEAF
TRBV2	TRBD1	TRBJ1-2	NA	ASSKQGGLGYGYT
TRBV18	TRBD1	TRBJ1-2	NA	ASSPTGISYGYT
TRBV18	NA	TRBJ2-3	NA	ASSSSVRLRSDTQY
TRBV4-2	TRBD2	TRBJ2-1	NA	ASSQESSGSDRF
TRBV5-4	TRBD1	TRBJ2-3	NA	ASSIGTGLTDTQY
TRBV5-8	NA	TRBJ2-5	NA	ASSLAAGEETQY
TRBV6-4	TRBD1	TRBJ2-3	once	ASSYGQGSDTQY
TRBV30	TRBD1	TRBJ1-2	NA	AWSAPDRGHRGYT
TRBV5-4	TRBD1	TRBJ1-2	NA	ASSLQGMDYGYT
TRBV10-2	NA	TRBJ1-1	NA	ASSGSFTNTEAF
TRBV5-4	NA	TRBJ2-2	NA	ASSLGLANTGELF
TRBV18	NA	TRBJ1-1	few	ASSPQSVNTEAF
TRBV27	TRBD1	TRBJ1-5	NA	ASSSQGASQPQH
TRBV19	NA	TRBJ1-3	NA	ATARGYTIY
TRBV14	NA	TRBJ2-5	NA	ASSPDKGIGETQY
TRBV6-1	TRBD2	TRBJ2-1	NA	ASSEVSGRANEQF
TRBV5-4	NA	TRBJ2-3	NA	ASSGSGDTQY
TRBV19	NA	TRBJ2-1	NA	ASSLGVGTVNEQF
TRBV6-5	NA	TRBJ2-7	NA	ASARQTYEQY
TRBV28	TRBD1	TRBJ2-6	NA	ASSHRDSRSGANVLT
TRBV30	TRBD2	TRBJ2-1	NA	ALPMSGRALF
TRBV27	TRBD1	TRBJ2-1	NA	ATSGQGENEQF
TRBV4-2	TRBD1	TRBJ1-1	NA	ASSQDRTGGEAF
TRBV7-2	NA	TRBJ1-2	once	ASSLQVVANGYT
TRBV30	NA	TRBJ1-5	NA	AWSTGSSNQPQH
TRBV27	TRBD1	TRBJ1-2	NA	ASSSSRTGGTKGGYT
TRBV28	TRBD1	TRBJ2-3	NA	ASSVPGTGDSDTQY
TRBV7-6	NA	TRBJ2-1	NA	ASSSNLRGSGWF
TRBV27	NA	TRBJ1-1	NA	ASSLSGGLAF
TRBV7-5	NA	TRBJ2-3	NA	VRSFSVAGHRTDTQY